The rows below give T cell receptor beta chains drawn from one sample of a study of graft-versus-host responses after intestinal transplantation. Generated by immunoSEQ multiplex PCR, the TCRdb table keeps only in-frame clones and is missing some. The data contain under 30,000 clones, roughly 93% of them singletons. This specimen consisted of PBMCs, obtained 18 days after transplant. Every receptor here comes from a human patient who received an intestinal transplant, so some T cells may come from the graft donor. The CDR3 runs from the conserved cysteine through the conserved F or W.

CDR3 protein	V gene	CDR3 length	J gene
CATVGLGSTNEKLFF	TRBV15	15	TRBJ1-4
CASSSSGRGDEQFF	TRBV18	14	TRBJ2-1
CASSLDWTGGEGYTF	TRBV12-1	15	TRBJ1-2
CASSLDWKAKNIQYF	TRBV11-2	15	TRBJ2-4
CASSQDQGPPGNTIYF	TRBV4-1	16	TRBJ1-3
CASSLATGRNEKLFF	TRBV4-1	15	TRBJ1-4
CASSQEDRDLQPQHF	TRBV4-2	15	TRBJ1-5
CAISGTSGGAPSSYNEQFF	TRBV10-3	19	TRBJ2-1
CASSLTTYEQYF	TRBV28	12	TRBJ2-7
CASSFGRLYGYTF	TRBV27	13	TRBJ1-2
CASSGQANYGYTF	TRBV2	13	TRBJ1-2
CASSQEGTDNYGYTF	TRBV4-2	15	TRBJ1-2
CASSSPGQGYEQYF	TRBV7-3	14	TRBJ2-7
CASSPSGWETQYF	TRBV7-9	13	TRBJ2-5
CSVEGLGSSYEQYF	TRBV29-1	14	TRBJ2-7
CASSPGTGGAYGYTF	TRBV7-8	15	TRBJ1-2
CASSRGQAYAYEQYF	TRBV21-1	15	TRBJ2-7
CASSLEGTIWKNGYTF	TRBV13	16	TRBJ1-2
CASSDGDTEQYF	TRBV10-1	12	TRBJ2-7
CASSQDPGGGMSEQYF	TRBV4-1	16	TRBJ2-7
CAISDPGQGKGEAFF	TRBV10-3	15	TRBJ1-1
CASSPKWDRGYNEQFF	TRBV14	16	TRBJ2-1
CASTLGEGPSGAYTQYF	TRBV9	17	TRBJ2-3
CASSQGGQGTGANVLTF	TRBV13	17	TRBJ2-6